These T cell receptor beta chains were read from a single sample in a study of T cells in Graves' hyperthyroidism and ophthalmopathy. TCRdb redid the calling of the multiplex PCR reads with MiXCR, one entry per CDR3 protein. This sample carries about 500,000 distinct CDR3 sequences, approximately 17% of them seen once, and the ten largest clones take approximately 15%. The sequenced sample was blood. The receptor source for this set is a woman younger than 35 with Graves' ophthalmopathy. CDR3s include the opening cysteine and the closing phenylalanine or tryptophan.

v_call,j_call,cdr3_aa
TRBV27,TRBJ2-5,CASSLSLAAQETQYF
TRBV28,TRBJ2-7,CASIAPGTSGGTSYEQYF
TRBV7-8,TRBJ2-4,CASSLSGLAGDIIAKNIQYF
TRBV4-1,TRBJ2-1,CASSHLSGTSIDSGQFF
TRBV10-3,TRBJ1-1,CATGTGGVTEAFF
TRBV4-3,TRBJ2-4,CASSQGRSIAKNIQYF
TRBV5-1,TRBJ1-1,CASRGAGEAFF
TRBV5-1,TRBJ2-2,CASSFWTYNTGELFF
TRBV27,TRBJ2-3,CASRLKQRKSTDTQYF
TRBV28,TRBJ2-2,CASSLRQGATGELFF
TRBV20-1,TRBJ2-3,CSAWDFFTDTQYF
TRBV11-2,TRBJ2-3,CASSQGRYGTDTQYF
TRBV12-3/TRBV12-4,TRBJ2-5,CASSFLGGGLAGEQETQYF
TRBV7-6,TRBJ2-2,CASNPGNTGELFF
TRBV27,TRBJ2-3,CASRTSDSTDTQYF
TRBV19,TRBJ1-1,CASSITEPGQQNTEAFF
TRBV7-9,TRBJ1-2,CASSPRPVSNTKYGYTF